The rows below give T cell receptor beta chains drawn from one sample of a study of cytomegalovirus exposure and HLA in healthy donors. The method was immunoSEQ multiplex PCR; TCRdb's version includes in-frame clones alone and lacks a portion of them. Here the sample spans 150,000 to 200,000 clones, more than 65% being singletons. The sample comprised PBMCs. The receptors were gathered from a man aged 18 to 35 in good health and CMV-seropositive. Each CDR3 is given with its conserved first and last residue.

J gene: TRBJ1-1
V gene: TRBV9
CDR3 protein: CASSVGSSLNTEAFF

J gene: TRBJ2-1
V gene: TRBV6-1
CDR3 protein: CASSDPSGSSYNEQFF

J gene: TRBJ2-2
V gene: TRBV27
CDR3 protein: CASSFQGAGELFF

J gene: TRBJ2-1
V gene: TRBV7-6
CDR3 protein: CASSLGGAFSYNEQFF

J gene: TRBJ1-3
V gene: TRBV30
CDR3 protein: CAWSAGRVGNTIYF

J gene: TRBJ2-3
V gene: TRBV28
CDR3 protein: CASSLLQGLDTQYF

J gene: TRBJ1-2
V gene: TRBV30
CDR3 protein: CAWSLWDRGYGYTF

J gene: TRBJ2-6
V gene: TRBV5-4
CDR3 protein: CASSAGTVGRGANVLTF

J gene: TRBJ2-5
V gene: TRBV19
CDR3 protein: CASSPQGRGETQYF

J gene: TRBJ1-1
V gene: TRBV7-9
CDR3 protein: CASRGDSRGTEAFF

J gene: TRBJ1-2
V gene: TRBV4-2
CDR3 protein: CASSPLGPGVIQNYGYTF

J gene: TRBJ2-5
V gene: TRBV7-7
CDR3 protein: CASSSNPGLGETQYF

J gene: TRBJ2-2
V gene: TRBV5-1
CDR3 protein: CASSWGDRENTGELFF

J gene: TRBJ2-2
V gene: TRBV27
CDR3 protein: CASSLTQGGIGELFF

J gene: TRBJ1-2
V gene: TRBV6-4
CDR3 protein: CASSEVQGYGYTF

J gene: TRBJ1-1
V gene: TRBV6-5
CDR3 protein: CASSTGGRGRTEAFF

J gene: TRBJ1-4
V gene: TRBV5-4
CDR3 protein: CASSLGIGQGREKLFF

J gene: TRBJ2-1
V gene: TRBV6-1
CDR3 protein: CASSEGADEQFF

J gene: TRBJ2-3
V gene: TRBV10-3
CDR3 protein: CAISGTTDTQYF

J gene: TRBJ2-2
V gene: TRBV6-1
CDR3 protein: CASRDPGQVPGELFF

J gene: TRBJ1-1
V gene: TRBV7-2
CDR3 protein: CASSQTNSGAFF

J gene: TRBJ1-1
V gene: TRBV6-5
CDR3 protein: CASSGQEMNTEAFF

J gene: TRBJ2-5
V gene: TRBV28
CDR3 protein: CASSRGAPWTQYF

J gene: TRBJ1-2
V gene: TRBV19
CDR3 protein: CASIPRGINYGYTF

J gene: TRBJ2-1
V gene: TRBV6-5
CDR3 protein: CASRDLAGAYNEQFF

J gene: TRBJ2-1
V gene: TRBV2
CDR3 protein: CASSPRTSGGAMSFF

J gene: TRBJ2-5
V gene: TRBV11-3
CDR3 protein: CASSLLQGVGETQYF

J gene: TRBJ1-2
V gene: TRBV5-1
CDR3 protein: CASSDAGTTNYGYTF

J gene: TRBJ1-1
V gene: TRBV4-1
CDR3 protein: CASSQDPTGMRTEAFF

J gene: TRBJ1-4
V gene: TRBV27
CDR3 protein: CASSPRRGTNEKLFF

J gene: TRBJ1-4
V gene: TRBV10-3
CDR3 protein: CAIRTPTNEKLFF

J gene: TRBJ1-6
V gene: TRBV6-1
CDR3 protein: CASSGDTFYNSPLHF

J gene: TRBJ1-1
V gene: TRBV5-6
CDR3 protein: CASSFGHTEAFF

J gene: TRBJ2-3
V gene: TRBV5-1
CDR3 protein: CASSFGQGRGDTQYF

J gene: TRBJ2-5
V gene: TRBV6-5
CDR3 protein: CASSYSRNQETQYF

J gene: TRBJ1-2
V gene: TRBV7-2
CDR3 protein: CASSSGGNYGYTF

J gene: TRBJ2-1
V gene: TRBV12-5
CDR3 protein: CASAPLTGGVSNEQFF

J gene: TRBJ1-1
V gene: TRBV5-6
CDR3 protein: CASSLWLGGDAFF

J gene: TRBJ2-1
V gene: TRBV2
CDR3 protein: CASSTRGADYNEQFF

J gene: TRBJ1-2
V gene: TRBV9
CDR3 protein: CASSVGVWRQAGGYTF